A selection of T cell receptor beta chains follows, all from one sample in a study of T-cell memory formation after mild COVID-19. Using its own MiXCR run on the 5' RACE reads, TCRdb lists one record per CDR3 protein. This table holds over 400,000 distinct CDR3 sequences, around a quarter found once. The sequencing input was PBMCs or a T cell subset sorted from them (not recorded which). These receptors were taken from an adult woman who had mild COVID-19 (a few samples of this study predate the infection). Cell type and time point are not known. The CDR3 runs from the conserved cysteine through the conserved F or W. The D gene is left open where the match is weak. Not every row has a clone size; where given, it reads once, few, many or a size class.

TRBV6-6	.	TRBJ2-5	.	TGTGCCAGCAGTTACGGGGCGGTCGGCGGGATGATCCAAGAGACCCAGTACTTC	CASSYGAVGGMIQETQYF
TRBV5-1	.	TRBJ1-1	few	TGCGCCAGCAGCTTCGGGTTCAACACTGAAGCTTTCTTT	CASSFGFNTEAFF
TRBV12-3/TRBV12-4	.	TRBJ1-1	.	TGTGCCAGCAGTTTACTGGTACAGCTATATCTAAACACTGAAGCTTTCTTT	CASSLLVQLYLNTEAFF
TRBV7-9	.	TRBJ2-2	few	TGTGCCGTATCCCAGGGGTCGAACACCGGGGAGCTGTTTTTT	CAVSQGSNTGELFF
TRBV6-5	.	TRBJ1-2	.	TGTGCCAGCAGTTACGGCAGGGGCGGCTATGGCTACACCTTC	CASSYGRGGYGYTF
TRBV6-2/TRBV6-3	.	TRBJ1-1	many	TGTGCCAGCAGTTACTCCCGACAGAGCGGCCTGAACACTGAAGCTTTCTTT	CASSYSRQSGLNTEAFF
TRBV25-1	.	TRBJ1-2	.	TGTGCCAGCAGTGGTGGGAATTGGGCCAACTATGGCTACACCTTC	CASSGGNWANYGYTF
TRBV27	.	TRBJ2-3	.	TGTGCCAGCAGATCCCTCTTCGGGGAATCTTCCGCAGATACGCAGTATTTT	CASRSLFGESSADTQYF
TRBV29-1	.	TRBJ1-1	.	TGCAGCGGTACAAGCAGTAACACTGAAGCTTTCTTT	CSGTSSNTEAFF
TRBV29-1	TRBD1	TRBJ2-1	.	TGCAGCGGGTGGACAGGGATAACCCTCAATGATGAGCAGTTCTTC	CSGWTGITLNDEQFF
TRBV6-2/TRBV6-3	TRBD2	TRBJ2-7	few	TGTGCCAGCAGTTACTCAGCGGGAGGAGCCGAGCAGTACTTC	CASSYSAGGAEQYF
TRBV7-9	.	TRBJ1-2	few	TGTGCCAGCAGCTTACAAGGGACCTTC	CASSLQGTF
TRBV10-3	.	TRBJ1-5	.	TGTGCCATCAGTGAGTCGATAGGGCGACCCCAGCATTTT	CAISESIGRPQHF
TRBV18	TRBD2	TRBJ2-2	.	TGTGCCAGCTCACCCTACGGGGGGACCGGGGAGCTGTTTTTT	CASSPYGGTGELFF
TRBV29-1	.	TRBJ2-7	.	TGCAGCGGCAGGTGGTCCTACGAGCAGTACTTC	CSGRWSYEQYF
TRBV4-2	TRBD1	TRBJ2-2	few	TGTGCCAGCAGCCACCGACAGGGCGAGGTCGGGGAGCTGTTTTTT	CASSHRQGEVGELFF
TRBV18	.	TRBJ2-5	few	TGTGCCAGCAGCCCCCCTGAAGAGACCCAGTACTTC	CASSPPEETQYF
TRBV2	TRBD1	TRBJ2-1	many	TGTGCCAGCAGTGAGAGGGGGCGGCTACACTCCTACAATGAGCAGTTCTTC	CASSERGRLHSYNEQFF
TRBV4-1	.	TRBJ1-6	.	TGCGCCAGCAGCCCTCCCATCCGTGACAGTGGTTATAATTCACCCCTCCACTTT	CASSPPIRDSGYNSPLHF
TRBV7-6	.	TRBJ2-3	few	TGTGCCAGCAGTCGGGAACCCGAAGCCTCGGATACGCAGTATTTT	CASSREPEASDTQYF
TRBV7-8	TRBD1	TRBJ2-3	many	TGTGCCAGCAGCTTAGCGGGGACAGCAACAGATACGCAGTATTTT	CASSLAGTATDTQYF